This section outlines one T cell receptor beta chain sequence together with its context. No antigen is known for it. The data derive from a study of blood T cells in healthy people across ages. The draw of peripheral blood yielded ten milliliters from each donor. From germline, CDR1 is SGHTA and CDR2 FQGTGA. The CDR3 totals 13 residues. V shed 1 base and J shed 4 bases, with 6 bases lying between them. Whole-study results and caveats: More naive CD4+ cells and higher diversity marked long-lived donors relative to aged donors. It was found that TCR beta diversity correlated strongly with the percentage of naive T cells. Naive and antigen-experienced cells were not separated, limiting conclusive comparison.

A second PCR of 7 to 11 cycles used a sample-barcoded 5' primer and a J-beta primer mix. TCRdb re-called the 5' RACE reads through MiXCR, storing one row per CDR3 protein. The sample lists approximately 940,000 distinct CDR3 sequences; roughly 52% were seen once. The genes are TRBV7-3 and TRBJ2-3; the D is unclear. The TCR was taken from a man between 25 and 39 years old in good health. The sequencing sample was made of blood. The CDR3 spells CASSLITADTQYF. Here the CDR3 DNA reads TGTGCCAGCAGCTTAATTACCGCAGATACGCAGTATTTT.